What follows are 3 T cell receptor beta chains derived from one specimen sequenced in a study of T cells in Graves' hyperthyroidism and ophthalmopathy. RNA transcripts were the template for amplifying TCR beta CDR3 regions. HTBI primers were the set used in a first-round RT-PCR of the TCR CDR3. TCRdb ran MiXCR on the multiplex PCR reads and lists one entry per CDR3 protein. Of about 420,000 distinct CDR3 sequences in the sample, 15% to 18% were seen once. The material sequenced was blood. The receptors were sampled from a young woman with Graves' hyperthyroidism.

This clonotype has a handful of counts. V is TRBV20-1 and J is TRBJ1-5; 8 nucleotides agree with TRBD1. From germline, CDR1 is DFQATT and CDR2 SNEGSKA (reference sequence). CDR3 length: 15 residues. V gave up 3 bases and J gave up 3 bases; unmatched junction bases: 7. The CDR3 here is CSARSGGANNQPQHF. The CDR3 coding sequence is TGCAGTGCTAGGTCAGGGGGCGCGAACAATCAGCCCCAGCATTTT.

This clonotype was recorded at least ten times. The genes are TRBV28 and TRBJ2-3; D possibly corresponds to TRBD2 (6 bases). V was pared by 7 bases and J by 4 bases, with 24 bases between. Germline loops: CDR1 MDHEN, CDR2 SYDVKM. The CDR3 covers 17 residues. As DNA, the CDR3 is TGTGCCAGCACCTCTCCAGGGACTTCGGTGTACCCAGATACGCAGTATTTT. Its translation: CASTSPGTSVYPDTQYF. Full variable domain (missing parts from reference TRBV28 and TRBJ2-3): DVKVTQSSRYLVKRTGEKVFLECVQDMDHENMFWYRQDPGLGLRLIYFSYDVKMKEKGDIPEGYSVSREKKERFSLILESASTNQTSMYLCASTSPGTSVYPDTQYFGPGTRLTVL.

This clonotype was seen many times. The V call is TRBV6-6, the J call TRBJ1-3, with D uncertain. Deletions cut 0 bases from V and 0 bases from J, with 6 bases between. CDR1 is MNHNY and CDR2 is SVGAGI in the germline V gene (reference sequence). The CDR3 totals 15 residues. CDR3 bases: TGTGCCAGCAGTTACTCTCGCGACTCTGGAAACACCATATATTTT. This codes for CASSYSRDSGNTIYF.